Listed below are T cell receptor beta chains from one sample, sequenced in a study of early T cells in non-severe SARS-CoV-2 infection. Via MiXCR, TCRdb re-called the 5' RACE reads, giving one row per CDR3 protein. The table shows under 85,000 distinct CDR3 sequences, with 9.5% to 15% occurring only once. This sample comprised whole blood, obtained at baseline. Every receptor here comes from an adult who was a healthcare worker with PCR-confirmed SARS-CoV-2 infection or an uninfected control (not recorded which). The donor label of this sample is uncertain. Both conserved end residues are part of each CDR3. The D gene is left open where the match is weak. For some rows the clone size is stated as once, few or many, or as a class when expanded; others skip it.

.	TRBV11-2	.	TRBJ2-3	CASSRMGLSTDTQYF	TGTGCCAGCAGCCGGATGGGACTTAGCACAGATACGCAGTATTTT
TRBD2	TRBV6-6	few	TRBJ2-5	CATELRERGETQYF	TGTGCCACCGAGCTGCGGGAGAGGGGAGAGACCCAGTACTTC
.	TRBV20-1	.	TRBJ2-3	CSARDSLTDTQYF	TGCAGTGCTAGAGACAGTCTCACAGATACGCAGTATTTT
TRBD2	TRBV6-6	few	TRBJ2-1	CASSTTSGVYNEQFF	TGTGCCAGCAGTACGACTAGCGGAGTCTACAATGAGCAGTTCTTC
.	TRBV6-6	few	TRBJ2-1	CASSYGVFNEQFF	TGTGCCAGCAGTTACGGGGTTTTCAATGAGCAGTTCTTC
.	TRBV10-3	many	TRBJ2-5	CAIRAREGGRQETQYF	TGTGCCATCAGGGCCAGGGAAGGGGGAAGGCAAGAGACCCAGTACTTC
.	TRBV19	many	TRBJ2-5	CASSPTGSEETQYF	TGTGCCAGTTCCCCTACAGGGTCAGAAGAGACCCAGTACTTC
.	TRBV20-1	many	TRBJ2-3	CSARGPRGRTDTQYF	TGCAGTGCTAGAGGGCCGCGAGGGCGCACAGATACGCAGTATTTT
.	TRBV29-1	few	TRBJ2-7	CSVHIDRLYF	TGCAGCGTTCACATTGACCGGCTGTACTTC
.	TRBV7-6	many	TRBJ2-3	CASSTHTDTQYF	TGTGCCAGCAGCACGCACACAGATACGCAGTATTTT
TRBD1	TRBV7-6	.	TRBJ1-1	CASSPEQGANTEAFF	TGTGCCAGCAGCCCGGAGCAGGGGGCGAACACTGAAGCTTTCTTT
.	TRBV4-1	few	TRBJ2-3	CASSQVTSTRTDTQYF	TGCGCCAGCAGCCAGGTGACTAGTACCCGCACAGATACGCAGTATTTT
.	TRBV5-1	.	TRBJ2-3	CASSTDHNTDTQYF	TGCGCCAGCAGCACGGACCATAACACAGATACGCAGTATTTT
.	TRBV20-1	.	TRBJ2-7	CSARGGIMSSYEQYF	TGCAGTGCTAGAGGTGGAATAATGAGCTCCTACGAGCAGTACTTC
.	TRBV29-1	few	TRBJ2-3	CSVVGDTQYF	TGCAGCGTTGTGGGGGATACGCAGTATTTT
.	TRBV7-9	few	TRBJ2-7	CASSPRTDYEQYF	TGTGCCAGCAGCCCTCGGACAGACTACGAGCAGTACTTC
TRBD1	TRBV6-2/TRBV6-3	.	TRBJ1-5	CASSLETGGNQPQHF	TGTGCCAGCAGCCTGGAGACAGGGGGCAATCAGCCCCAGCATTTT
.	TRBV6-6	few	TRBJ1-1	CASSFPRGPNTEAFF	TGTGCCAGCAGTTTCCCTCGGGGACCGAACACTGAAGCTTTCTTT
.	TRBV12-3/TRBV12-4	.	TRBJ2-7	CASSLGPSYEQYF	TGTGCCAGCAGCCTGGGGCCCTCCTACGAGCAGTACTTC